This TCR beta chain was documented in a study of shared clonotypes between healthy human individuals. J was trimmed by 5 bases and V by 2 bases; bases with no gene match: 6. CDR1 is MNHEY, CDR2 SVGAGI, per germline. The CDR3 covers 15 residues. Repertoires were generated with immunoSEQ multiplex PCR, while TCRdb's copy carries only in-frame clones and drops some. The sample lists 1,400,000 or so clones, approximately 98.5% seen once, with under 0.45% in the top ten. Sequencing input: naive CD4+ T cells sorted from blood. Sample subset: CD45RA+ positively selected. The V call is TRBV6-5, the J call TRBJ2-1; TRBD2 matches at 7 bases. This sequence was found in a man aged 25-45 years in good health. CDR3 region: CASSYGRAMNNEQFF. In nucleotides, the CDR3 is TGTGCCAGCAGTTACGGGAGGGCCATGAACAATGAGCAGTTCTTC.